These T cell receptor beta chains were read from a single sample in a study of T cell responses to AZD1222 COVID-19 vaccine. Sequencing was performed with immunoSEQ multiplex PCR; in TCRdb, only in-frame clones are kept and a portion is missing. Among some 150,000 clones listed, around nine tenths were seen once. Specimen: peripheral blood, collected on day 0 of AZD1222 vaccination. The source of these receptors is an adult in good health. CDR3s include the opening cysteine and the closing phenylalanine or tryptophan. A D gene is named only where the DNA matches it firmly. The size of a clone is reported for some rows only, either as once, few or many, or as a class for expanded clones.

d_gene: TRBD2; len: 17; abundance: once; j_gene: TRBJ2-7; v_gene: TRBV10-3; CDR3nt: TGTGCCATCAGTGATTCGGGCGGGACTAGCGGGAGGTACGAGCAGTACTTC; CDR3aa: CAISDSGGTSGRYEQYF
d_gene: -; len: 12; abundance: -; j_gene: TRBJ1-1; v_gene: TRBV10-3; CDR3nt: TGTGCCATCAGCAACCTGAACACTGAAGCTTTCTTT; CDR3aa: CAISNLNTEAFF
d_gene: -; len: 13; abundance: -; j_gene: TRBJ2-1; v_gene: TRBV29-1; CDR3nt: TGCAGCGTTGACAGGGGACACTACAATGAGCAGTTCTTC; CDR3aa: CSVDRGHYNEQFF
d_gene: -; len: 11; abundance: -; j_gene: TRBJ1-2; v_gene: TRBV12-5; CDR3nt: TGTGCTAGTGGTTTAGCTATGGGCTACACCTTC; CDR3aa: CASGLAMGYTF
d_gene: -; len: 14; abundance: -; j_gene: TRBJ1-2; v_gene: TRBV9; CDR3nt: TGTGCCAGCGGCCTTGGCTGGGGGTTGTATGGCTACACCTTC; CDR3aa: CASGLGWGLYGYTF
d_gene: TRBD2; len: 14; abundance: -; j_gene: TRBJ2-7; v_gene: TRBV5-5; CDR3nt: TGTGCCAGCAGCTTGCAAAGCGGGAGTTACGAGCAGTACTTC; CDR3aa: CASSLQSGSYEQYF
d_gene: TRBD2; len: 15; abundance: -; j_gene: TRBJ2-1; v_gene: TRBV3-1/TRBV3-2; CDR3nt: TGTGCCAGCAGCCAAGTGGCAGGACTAGTCAATGAGCAGTTCTTC; CDR3aa: CASSQVAGLVNEQFF
d_gene: -; len: 13; abundance: -; j_gene: TRBJ1-5; v_gene: TRBV6-5; CDR3nt: TGTGCCAGCATAGGGGATTCGGGTCAGCCCCAGCATTTT; CDR3aa: CASIGDSGQPQHF
d_gene: -; len: 13; abundance: -; j_gene: TRBJ1-1; v_gene: TRBV7-9; CDR3nt: TGTGCCAGCATGAGGGGGATGTACACTGAAGCTTTCTTT; CDR3aa: CASMRGMYTEAFF
d_gene: TRBD1; len: 15; abundance: -; j_gene: TRBJ2-7; v_gene: TRBV6-5; CDR3nt: TGTGCCAGCATCCCAACAGGGGGATCAGCCTACGAGCAGTACTTC; CDR3aa: CASIPTGGSAYEQYF
d_gene: -; len: 15; abundance: -; j_gene: TRBJ1-1; v_gene: TRBV14; CDR3nt: TGTGCCAGCAGCCCCGGATGGGGCGGGAACACTGAAGCTTTCTTT; CDR3aa: CASSPGWGGNTEAFF
d_gene: -; len: 13; abundance: -; j_gene: TRBJ1-5; v_gene: TRBV12-3/TRBV12-4; CDR3nt: TGTGCCAGCTCTCCAAACAGAGATCAGCCCCAGCATTTT; CDR3aa: CASSPNRDQPQHF
d_gene: -; len: 16; abundance: -; j_gene: TRBJ2-3; v_gene: TRBV10-3; CDR3nt: TGTGCCATCAGTGAGGGCATATCCCTTAGCACAGATACGCAGTATTTT; CDR3aa: CAISEGISLSTDTQYF
d_gene: -; len: 13; abundance: -; j_gene: TRBJ2-2; v_gene: TRBV2; CDR3nt: TGTGCCAGCAGTGGGTGGGAGATCGGGGAGCTGTTTTTT; CDR3aa: CASSGWEIGELFF
d_gene: -; len: 16; abundance: -; j_gene: TRBJ2-5; v_gene: TRBV13; CDR3nt: TGTGCCAGCAGCGGAAACCGGGGCCGGAGGGAAGAGACCCAGTACTTC; CDR3aa: CASSGNRGRREETQYF
d_gene: -; len: 15; abundance: -; j_gene: TRBJ1-2; v_gene: TRBV25-1; CDR3nt: TGTGCCAGCAGTCCCAGAGGGGGACCCTACTATGGCTACACCTTC; CDR3aa: CASSPRGGPYYGYTF
d_gene: -; len: 16; abundance: -; j_gene: TRBJ1-1; v_gene: TRBV7-9; CDR3nt: TGTGCCAGCAGCTTATCAGGGGCCGCGGGTGGCACTGAAGCTTTCTTT; CDR3aa: CASSLSGAAGGTEAFF
d_gene: -; len: 14; abundance: -; j_gene: TRBJ2-3; v_gene: TRBV5-1; CDR3nt: TGCGCCAGCAGCGTCGGGGGTGGGACAGATACGCAGTATTTT; CDR3aa: CASSVGGGTDTQYF
d_gene: -; len: 15; abundance: -; j_gene: TRBJ1-1; v_gene: TRBV27; CDR3nt: TGTGCCAGCAGTTTATATCCGGGGTTGAACACTGAAGCTTTCTTT; CDR3aa: CASSLYPGLNTEAFF
d_gene: TRBD1; len: 14; abundance: -; j_gene: TRBJ2-7; v_gene: TRBV7-8; CDR3nt: TGTGCCAGCAGCCCATCCGGGGACAGGGCAGAACAGTACTTC; CDR3aa: CASSPSGDRAEQYF
d_gene: -; len: 14; abundance: -; j_gene: TRBJ2-5; v_gene: TRBV13; CDR3nt: TGTGCCAGCAGCCCCTGGGGGGAAAGAGAGACCCAGTACTTC; CDR3aa: CASSPWGERETQYF
d_gene: -; len: 16; abundance: -; j_gene: TRBJ2-7; v_gene: TRBV27; CDR3nt: TGTGCCAGCAGTCCCGGCGAGGCGGGGCCGACCTACGAGCAGTACTTC; CDR3aa: CASSPGEAGPTYEQYF
d_gene: TRBD1; len: 16; abundance: -; j_gene: TRBJ1-2; v_gene: TRBV5-1; CDR3nt: TGCGCCAGCAGCTCCTACCCTGACAGGGCAGAAGTGGGCTACACCTTC; CDR3aa: CASSSYPDRAEVGYTF
d_gene: -; len: 15; abundance: -; j_gene: TRBJ1-1; v_gene: TRBV5-5; CDR3nt: TGTGCCAGCAGCTTGGCTGCAGGGTGGGACACTGAAGCTTTCTTT; CDR3aa: CASSLAAGWDTEAFF
d_gene: -; len: 12; abundance: -; j_gene: TRBJ1-3; v_gene: TRBV14; CDR3nt: TGTGCCAGCAGCGAGACTAGAAACACCATATATTTT; CDR3aa: CASSETRNTIYF
d_gene: -; len: 15; abundance: -; j_gene: TRBJ2-3; v_gene: TRBV6-1; CDR3nt: TGTGCCAGCAGTGAAGCAAGGGCCCCGACAGATACGCAGTATTTT; CDR3aa: CASSEARAPTDTQYF
d_gene: -; len: 13; abundance: -; j_gene: TRBJ1-1; v_gene: TRBV5-1; CDR3nt: TGCGCCAGCAACGGGGGCCGGGGCACTGAAGCTTTCTTT; CDR3aa: CASNGGRGTEAFF
d_gene: TRBD2; len: 15; abundance: -; j_gene: TRBJ2-3; v_gene: TRBV2; CDR3nt: TGTGCCAGCAGTTATCGACCGGGGGGAGGAGTTACGCAGTATTTT; CDR3aa: CASSYRPGGGVTQYF
d_gene: -; len: 11; abundance: -; j_gene: TRBJ1-1; v_gene: TRBV6-5; CDR3nt: TGTGCCAGCACCGCGGACACTGAAGCTTTCTTT; CDR3aa: CASTADTEAFF
d_gene: -; len: 16; abundance: once; j_gene: TRBJ2-7; v_gene: TRBV7-9; CDR3nt: TGTGCCAGCAGCTTAGGACTCAAGGACTCTTCCTACGAGCAGTACTTC; CDR3aa: CASSLGLKDSSYEQYF
d_gene: TRBD1; len: 15; abundance: -; j_gene: TRBJ1-2; v_gene: TRBV27; CDR3nt: TGTGCCAGCAGTTTATTAGGCAGGGGGGGCTATGGCTACACCTTC; CDR3aa: CASSLLGRGGYGYTF
d_gene: -; len: 11; abundance: once; j_gene: TRBJ1-3; v_gene: TRBV6-9; CDR3nt: TGTGCCAGCAGTTACGGAAACACCATATATTTT; CDR3aa: CASSYGNTIYF
d_gene: TRBD1; len: 12; abundance: -; j_gene: TRBJ1-2; v_gene: TRBV30; CDR3nt: TGTGCCTGGAGTGGTGACAGGGATGGCTACACCTTC; CDR3aa: CAWSGDRDGYTF
d_gene: -; len: 14; abundance: -; j_gene: TRBJ1-5; v_gene: TRBV6-5; CDR3nt: TGTGCCAGCAGTTTTGGACAGAACAATCAGCCCCAGCATTTT; CDR3aa: CASSFGQNNQPQHF
d_gene: TRBD2; len: 15; abundance: -; j_gene: TRBJ2-7; v_gene: TRBV19; CDR3nt: TGTGCCAGTAGTACCAGCGGGAGGGGTTATGGCGAGCAGTACTTC; CDR3aa: CASSTSGRGYGEQYF
d_gene: -; len: 16; abundance: -; j_gene: TRBJ2-3; v_gene: TRBV5-1; CDR3nt: TGCGCCAGCAGCTTGGGGCCGTCCTACGCAGCAGATACGCAGTATTTT; CDR3aa: CASSLGPSYAADTQYF
d_gene: -; len: 12; abundance: -; j_gene: TRBJ2-7; v_gene: TRBV5-1; CDR3nt: TGCGCCAGCAGCTCTGGACAGTTCGAGCAGTACTTC; CDR3aa: CASSSGQFEQYF
d_gene: -; len: 14; abundance: -; j_gene: TRBJ2-5; v_gene: TRBV15; CDR3nt: TGTGCCACCAGCAGAGATCGGGCGGATTGGACCCAGTACTTC; CDR3aa: CATSRDRADWTQYF
d_gene: -; len: 17; abundance: once; j_gene: TRBJ2-1; v_gene: TRBV7-6; CDR3nt: TGTGCCAGCAGCTTAGCGGGGGCTAGCGGCTCCTACAATGAGCAGTTCTTC; CDR3aa: CASSLAGASGSYNEQFF
d_gene: -; len: 19; abundance: many; j_gene: TRBJ2-7; v_gene: TRBV6-1; CDR3nt: TGTGCCAGCAGTGATCGGTTTGCAGCGGGACAACCGAGCTCCTACGAGCAGTACTTC; CDR3aa: CASSDRFAAGQPSSYEQYF
d_gene: -; len: 13; abundance: -; j_gene: TRBJ1-2; v_gene: TRBV7-9; CDR3nt: TGTGCCAGCAGCGGTCCGGGGTTCTATGGCTACACCTTC; CDR3aa: CASSGPGFYGYTF
d_gene: -; len: 14; abundance: -; j_gene: TRBJ2-3; v_gene: TRBV3-1/TRBV3-2; CDR3nt: TGTGCCAGCAGCCCCCCGTGGGCGGGAGATACGCAGTATTTT; CDR3aa: CASSPPWAGDTQYF
d_gene: -; len: 20; abundance: -; j_gene: TRBJ2-7; v_gene: TRBV7-6; CDR3nt: TGTGCCAGCAGCTTAGTCATGATTACACAGGGAACCTCTCGCTCCTACGAGCAGTACTTC; CDR3aa: CASSLVMITQGTSRSYEQYF
d_gene: TRBD2; len: 16; abundance: -; j_gene: TRBJ2-1; v_gene: TRBV10-2; CDR3nt: TGCGCCAGCAGTGAGTTGGGAGGGGCGCCCTACAATGAGCAGTTCTTC; CDR3aa: CASSELGGAPYNEQFF
d_gene: TRBD1; len: 15; abundance: -; j_gene: TRBJ2-5; v_gene: TRBV7-9; CDR3nt: TGTGCCAGCAGCGCTCGGGACAGGACACAAGAGACCCAGTACTTC; CDR3aa: CASSARDRTQETQYF
d_gene: -; len: 15; abundance: -; j_gene: TRBJ2-7; v_gene: TRBV7-2; CDR3nt: TGTGCCAGCAGCTTAGGTGGGCCCAGTACTTACGAGCAGTACTTC; CDR3aa: CASSLGGPSTYEQYF
d_gene: -; len: 14; abundance: -; j_gene: TRBJ1-5; v_gene: TRBV19; CDR3nt: TGTGCCAGTAGTTTACGGGGACTCAATCAGCCCCAGCATTTT; CDR3aa: CASSLRGLNQPQHF
d_gene: -; len: 16; abundance: once; j_gene: TRBJ1-6; v_gene: TRBV6-5; CDR3nt: TGTGCCAGCAGTTACCGGGGGCATATTTATAATTCACCCCTCCACTTT; CDR3aa: CASSYRGHIYNSPLHF
d_gene: -; len: 12; abundance: -; j_gene: TRBJ1-1; v_gene: TRBV3-1/TRBV3-2; CDR3nt: TGTGCCAGCAGCCATTCCCCCAACAAAGCTTTCTTT; CDR3aa: CASSHSPNKAFF
d_gene: TRBD1; len: 17; abundance: -; j_gene: TRBJ1-5; v_gene: TRBV28; CDR3nt: TGTGCCAGCAGTTCCCCTACAGGGGGCACGGGCAATCAGCCCCAGCATTTT; CDR3aa: CASSSPTGGTGNQPQHF
d_gene: TRBD1; len: 14; abundance: -; j_gene: TRBJ2-1; v_gene: TRBV7-7; CDR3nt: TGTGCCAGCAGCCCTCAGACAGGGCAGAATGAGCAGTTCTTC; CDR3aa: CASSPQTGQNEQFF
d_gene: -; len: 14; abundance: -; j_gene: TRBJ2-5; v_gene: TRBV6-5; CDR3nt: TGTGCCAGCAGTTACTCGGAAGGGGTGGAGACCCAGTACTTC; CDR3aa: CASSYSEGVETQYF
d_gene: TRBD1; len: 13; abundance: once; j_gene: TRBJ1-2; v_gene: TRBV9; CDR3nt: TGTGCCAGCAGCGGGACAGGGGGCTATGGCTACACCTTC; CDR3aa: CASSGTGGYGYTF
d_gene: -; len: 14; abundance: few; j_gene: TRBJ2-1; v_gene: TRBV27; CDR3nt: TGTGCCAGCAGTTCGGCGCTAGGGGCAGAGGAGCAGTTCTTC; CDR3aa: CASSSALGAEEQFF
d_gene: -; len: 15; abundance: -; j_gene: TRBJ1-1; v_gene: TRBV2; CDR3nt: TGTGCCAGCAGTGAAGCCCGGGCAGTGAACACTGAAGCTTTCTTT; CDR3aa: CASSEARAVNTEAFF